One and the same sample provided the 17 T cell receptor beta chains below, sequenced in a study of neurological immune-mediated disorders (dated by TCRdb to between 2018 and 2021). The library was made by 5' RACE. Reads for this sample came from an Illumina HiSeq 2500. The public reads were reprocessed in TCRdb via fastp at Q25 and MiXCR, keeping in-frame beta chains. Duplicate CDR3 protein sequences are folded into a single record with the most common DNA and genes. Within this sample are 35,000 to 55,000 distinct CDR3 sequences, with nearly 6.5% of them counted one time only. The ten largest clones add up to around 0.6% of the sample. Sample: CD4+ T cells from blood. These receptors all come from a middle-aged woman in good health.

This clonotype was observed at least ten times. The CDR3 loop reads CASSEARLVVYEQYF. The CDR3 DNA reads as TGTGCCAGCAGTGAAGCGAGGCTGGTGGTCTACGAGCAGTACTTC. The chain links TRBV6-1 to TRBJ2-7; D remains unclear. V lost 0 bases, J lost 3 bases, and 12 bases lay in between. The CDR3 is made up of 15 amino acids. Germline CDR1 and CDR2: MNHNS and SASEGT.

The sample holds many counts of this clonotype. V is TRBV27 and J is TRBJ1-4; D gene uncertain. The CDR3 spans 14 residues. The V gene's germline CDR1 is MNHEY and CDR2 SMNVEV (reference sequence). V dropped 6 bases and J dropped 2 bases, with 10 bases sitting between them. The CDR3 coding sequence is TGTGCCAGCAGCCCAGGAGGGACTAATGAAAAACTGTTTTTT. Protein product: CASSPGGTNEKLFF. The variable domain in full, with the rest retrieved from reference TRBV27 and TRBJ1-4, is EAQVTQNPRYLITVTGKKLTVTCSQNMNHEYMSWYRQDPGLGLRQIYYSMNVEVTDKGDVPEGYKVSRKEKRNFPLILESPSPNQTSLYFCASSPGGTNEKLFFGSGTQLSVL.

This clonotype was counted at least ten times. The J gene is TRBJ2-7, the V gene TRBV27; 10 positions agree with TRBD2. Germline loops: CDR1 MNHEY, CDR2 SMNVEV (reference sequence). The V and J ends lost 5 bases and 0 bases, in that order; junction bases with no gene match: 16. The CDR3 sequence is 19 residues long. The CDR3 DNA reads as TGTGCCAGCAGTCTGAAAGGACTAGCGGCAAACTCCCGCTCCTACGAGCAGTACTTC. Translated: CASSLKGLAANSRSYEQYF.

This clonotype was seen many times. The chain couples TRBV20-1 to TRBJ2-5; D uncertain. The CDR3 totals 13 residues. V lost 3 bases and J lost 1, with 9 bases in between. Germline-derived CDR1 and CDR2 are DFQATT and SNEGSKA (reference sequence). The CDR3 region is CSASGLSQETQYF. The CDR3 coding sequence is TGCAGTGCTAGTGGGCTTAGCCAAGAGACCCAGTACTTC.

In its sample, this clonotype was seen many times. This sequence joins TRBV29-1 and TRBJ2-7; the D gene is possibly TRBD1 (6 bases). The CDR3 loop spans 15 amino acids. Trimming removed 4 bases at V and 3 bases at J, with 19 bases between. Germline lookup yields CDR1 SQVTM and CDR2 ANQGSEA. The CDR3 nucleotides are TGCAGCGTTGGGGGATTGAGGGACACCCTCTACGAGCAGTACTTC. This gives the protein CSVGGLRDTLYEQYF.

This clonotype was seen repeatedly, ten times or more. This chain joins TRBV20-1 and TRBJ2-3; D uncertain. This CDR3 spans 12 amino acids. V shed 3 bases and J shed 0 bases, with 4 bases lying between them. Germline V CDR1 and CDR2: DFQATT, SNEGSKA (reference sequence). As DNA, the CDR3 is TGCAGTGCTAGCGGGAGCACAGATACGCAGTATTTT. This sequence encodes CSASGSTDTQYF.

This clonotype was detected ten times or more. The chain uses TRBV6-5 and TRBJ2-5; D might be TRBD1 (7 bases). Trimming pared 6 bases from V and 2 bases from J, leaving 16 bases between. Germline V gene lookup returns CDR1 MNHEY and CDR2 SVGAGI. The CDR3 sequence is 15 residues long. CDR3 amino acids: CASSPRGVKQETQYF. The CDR3 DNA follows: TGTGCCAGCAGCCCCAGGGGGGTAAAGCAAGAGACCCAGTACTTC.

This clonotype appeared many times. The rearrangement links TRBV20-1 to TRBJ1-1, with unresolved D. This CDR3 is built from 13 residues. Germline V gene data show CDR1 as DFQATT and CDR2 as SNEGSKA (reference sequence). Between the trimmed V and J ends, which lost 6 bases and 4 bases, there was a span of 15 bases. As DNA, the CDR3 is TGCAGTGCCGAAAACCCCCTGGGCACTGAAGCTTTCTTT. It translates to CSAENPLGTEAFF.

This clonotype occurred many times. One end of the junction does not line up with germline, which may come from a read error. The V call is TRBV5-6, the J call TRBJ2-7, with D perhaps given as TRBD1 or TRBD2 (5 bases each). Germline CDR1 SGHDT, CDR2 YYEEEE. The CDR3 contains 19 residues. The CDR3 spells CASSWGRDPQRKYSSEQYF. DNA for the CDR3: TGTGCCAGCAGCTGGGGCCGGGACCCACAACGTAAGTACTCCTCCGAGCAGTACTTC.

This clonotype was detected ten times or more. The CDR3 nucleotides are TGTGCCAGCAGCTTATTCGTCTGGGGTCCAGAACTAACCTACAATGAGCAGTTCTTC. It codes for CASSLFVWGPELTYNEQFF. The rearrangement uses TRBV5-8 and TRBJ2-1; D is uncertain. Germline-derived CDR1 and CDR2 are SGHTS and YDEGEE. CDR3 length: 19 amino acids. V lost 2 bases and J 2 bases, leaving 23 bases between the germline ends.

There are many counts of this clonotype. The chain recombines TRBV7-2 with TRBJ1-1; D may be TRBD1 (6 bases). This CDR3 comprises 14 residues. Looked up from germline, CDR1 is SGHTA and CDR2 is FQGNSA. V lost 5 bases, J lost 4 bases, and 14 bases lay in between. The CDR3 region is CASSPGALGTEAFF. DNA for the CDR3: TGTGCCAGCAGCCCGGGGGCGCTGGGCACTGAAGCTTTCTTT.

This clonotype appeared many times. This chain links TRBV5-1 with TRBJ2-6; possibly TRBD1 or TRBD2 for D (5 bases each). The CDR3 has 17 amino acids. Germline lookup yields CDR1 SGHRS and CDR2 YFSETQ. The V end was cut by 7 bases, the J end by 0 bases, with 17 bases between. The CDR3 spells CASSWDGGYSGANVLTF. CDR3 sequence (DNA): TGCGCCAGCTCCTGGGACGGTGGATACTCTGGGGCCAACGTCCTGACTTTC.

This clonotype has a count of ten or more. The chain employs TRBV14 and TRBJ2-7; TRBD1 or TRBD2 may be the D gene (5 bases each). There are 16 residues in the CDR3. V lost 6 bases to trimming and J lost 0 bases, with 18 bases between them. Germline V gene sequence: CDR1 SGHDN, CDR2 FVKESK. The CDR3 DNA reads TGTGCCAGCAGACACCGTCGGGGCGGAAGCTCCTACGAGCAGTACTTC. Its translation: CASRHRRGGSSYEQYF.

This clonotype came up many times. V usage is TRBV27 and J usage is TRBJ2-3; D uncertain. The CDR3 covers 13 residues. V gave up 5 bases and J gave up 4 bases, with 10 bases separating them. Germline V gene sequence: CDR1 MNHEY, CDR2 SMNVEV (reference sequence). CDR3 nucleotides: TGTGCCAGCAGTCTGCCGGGCCCAGATACGCAGTATTTT. It is translated as CASSLPGPDTQYF.

This clonotype appeared many times. The rearrangement links TRBV28 to TRBJ2-7; D is possibly TRBD1 (6 bases). From germline, CDR1 is MDHEN and CDR2 SYDVKM. This CDR3 region has 15 residues. Trimming took off 6 bases at V and 0 bases at J, with 15 bases between the two ends. The CDR3 bases are TGTGCCAGCAGGTCGACAGGCGACAGCTCCTACGAGCAGTACTTC. Protein: CASRSTGDSSYEQYF.

This clonotype was picked up many times. The rearrangement uses TRBV20-1 and TRBJ2-1; D not certain. This CDR3 spans 15 amino acids. Trimming took 3 bases from V and 4 from J, leaving 16 bases between them. The germline CDR1 and CDR2 sequences are DFQATT and SNEGSKA (reference sequence). For the CDR3, the DNA is TGCAGTGCTAGGCCCCCATCTGCGGCGTACAATGAGCAGTTCTTC. It specifies CSARPPSAAYNEQFF.

This clonotype has ten or more counts. V gene TRBV5-1 combines with J gene TRBJ2-5; D ambiguous. V gave up 4 bases and J gave up 5 bases, with 21 bases separating them. This CDR3 is built from 16 residues. CDR1 and CDR2 (germline): SGHRS, YFSETQ. CDR3 in amino acids: CASSPPGAPPRETQYF. CDR3 in DNA: TGCGCCAGCAGCCCGCCGGGCGCCCCACCCAGGGAGACCCAGTACTTC.